The clone carrying this T cell receptor (beta chain) was recorded only once. Method: immunoSEQ multiplex PCR; TCRdb's copy keeps in-frame clones and lacks some. The repertoire holds some 72,000 clones, with about 95% as singletons. These data are taken from a study of cytomegalovirus exposure and HLA in healthy donors. The CDR3 runs to 14 residues. From germline, CDR1 is KGHSH and CDR2 LQKENI. Losses at the gene ends were 3 bases for V and 7 bases for J; bases not matched to a gene: 6. Sequencing used PBMCs. This sequence joins TRBV18 and TRBJ2-7; 10 bases fit TRBD1. The TCR originated in a man aged 18-30 years in good health and CMV-seropositive. The CDR3 DNA is TGTGCCAGCTCACCCAGACAGGGGGCGCGTGAGCAGTACTTC. The encoded protein is CASSPRQGAREQYF. Full variable domain (rest looked up from reference TRBV18 and TRBJ2-7): NAGVMQNPRHLVRRRGQEARLRCSPMKGHSHVYWYRQLPEEGLKFMVYLQKENIIDESGMPKERFSAEFPKEGPSILRIQQVVRGDSAAYFCASSPRQGAREQYFGPGTRLTVT.